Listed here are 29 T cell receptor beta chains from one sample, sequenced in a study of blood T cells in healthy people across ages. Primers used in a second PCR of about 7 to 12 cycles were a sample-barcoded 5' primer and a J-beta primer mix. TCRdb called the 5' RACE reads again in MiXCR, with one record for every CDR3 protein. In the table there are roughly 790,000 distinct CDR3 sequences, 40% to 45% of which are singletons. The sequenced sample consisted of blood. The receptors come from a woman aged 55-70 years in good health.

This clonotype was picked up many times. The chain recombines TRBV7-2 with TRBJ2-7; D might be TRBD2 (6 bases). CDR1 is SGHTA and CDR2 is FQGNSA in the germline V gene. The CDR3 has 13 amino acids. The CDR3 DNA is TGTGCGTCTGCCCGGGACGGGAGCTACGAGCAGTACTTC. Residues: CASARDGSYEQYF.

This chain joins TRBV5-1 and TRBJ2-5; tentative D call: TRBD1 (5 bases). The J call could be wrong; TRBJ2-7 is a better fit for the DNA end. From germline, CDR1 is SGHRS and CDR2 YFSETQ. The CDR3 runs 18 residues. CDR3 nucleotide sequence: TGCGCCAGCAGCTCAGGGTTGAGATTAAGAAGTCCCCCCTACGAGCAGTACTTC. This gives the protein CASSSGLRLRSPPYEQYF.

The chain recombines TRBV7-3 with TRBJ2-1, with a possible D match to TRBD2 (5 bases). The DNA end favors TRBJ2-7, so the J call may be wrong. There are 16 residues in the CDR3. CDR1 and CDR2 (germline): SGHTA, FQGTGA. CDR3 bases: TGTGCCAGCAGCTTTATGCCTACGGGGTCCTACAATGAGCAGTACTTC. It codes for CASSFMPTGSYNEQYF.

CDR3 sequence: CAISPLAGTLTEAFF. DNA of the CDR3: TGTGCCATCAGCCCCCTCGCCGGGACCCTCACTGAAGCTTTCTTT. J is TRBJ1-1 and V is TRBV10-3; a possible D gene is TRBD1 (5 bases). Between the trimmed V and J ends, which lost 6 bases and 4 bases, there was a span of 18 bases. Germline-derived CDR1 and CDR2 are ENHRY and SYGVKD. The CDR3 totals 15 residues.

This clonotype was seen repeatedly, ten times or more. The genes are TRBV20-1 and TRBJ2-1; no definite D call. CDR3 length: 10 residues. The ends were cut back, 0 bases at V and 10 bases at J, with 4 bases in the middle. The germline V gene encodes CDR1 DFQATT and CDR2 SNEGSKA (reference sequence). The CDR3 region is CSARDQEQFF. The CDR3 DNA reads TGCAGTGCTAGAGATCAGGAGCAGTTCTTC.

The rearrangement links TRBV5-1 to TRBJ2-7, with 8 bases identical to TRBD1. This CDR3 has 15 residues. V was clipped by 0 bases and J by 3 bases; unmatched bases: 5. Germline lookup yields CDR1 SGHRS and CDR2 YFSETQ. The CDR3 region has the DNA TGCGCCAGCAGCTTGGCGGGGGACAGGTACTACGAGCAGTACTTC. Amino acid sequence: CASSLAGDRYYEQYF.

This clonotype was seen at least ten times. This CDR3 is CSARDPGTSYEQYF. The CDR3 nucleotides read TGCAGTGCTAGAGATCCTGGCACCTCCTACGAGCAGTACTTC. The gene calls are TRBV20-1 and TRBJ2-7; D gene unclear. The germline CDR1 and CDR2 sequences are DFQATT and SNEGSKA (reference sequence). V shed 0 bases and J shed 0 bases, with 9 bases lying between them. CDR3 length: 14 residues.

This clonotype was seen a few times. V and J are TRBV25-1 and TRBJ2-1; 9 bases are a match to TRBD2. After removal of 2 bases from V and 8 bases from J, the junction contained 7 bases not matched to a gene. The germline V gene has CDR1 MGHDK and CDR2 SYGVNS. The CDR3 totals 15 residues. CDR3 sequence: CASSEPGTSSHEQFF. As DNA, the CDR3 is TGTGCCAGCAGTGAACCCGGGACTAGCTCCCATGAGCAGTTCTTC.

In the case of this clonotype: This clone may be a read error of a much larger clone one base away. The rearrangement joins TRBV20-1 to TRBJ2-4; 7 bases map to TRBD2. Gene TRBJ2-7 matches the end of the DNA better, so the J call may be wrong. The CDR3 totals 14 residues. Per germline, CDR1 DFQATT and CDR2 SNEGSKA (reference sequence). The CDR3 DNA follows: TGCAGTACAAGGACTAGTCGAGGGGATTACGAGCAGTACTTC. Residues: CSTRTSRGDYEQYF.

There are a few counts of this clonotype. The CDR3 nucleotides are TGTGCCAGTAGTATCCCCCGGCCCTCTGGGGCCAACGTCCTGACTTTC. The encoded protein is CASSIPRPSGANVLTF. The chain employs TRBV19 and TRBJ2-6; D not resolved. V lost 3 bases, J lost 0 bases, and 9 bases lay in between. This CDR3 contains 16 residues. Germline values: CDR1 LNHDA, CDR2 SQIVND (reference sequence).

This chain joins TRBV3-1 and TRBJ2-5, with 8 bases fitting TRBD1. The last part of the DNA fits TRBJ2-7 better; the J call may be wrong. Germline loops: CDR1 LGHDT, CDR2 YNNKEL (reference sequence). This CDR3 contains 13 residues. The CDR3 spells CASSHPGGHEQYF. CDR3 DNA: TGTGCCAGCAGCCATCCAGGGGGCCACGAGCAGTACTTC.

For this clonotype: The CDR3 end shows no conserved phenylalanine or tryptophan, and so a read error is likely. CDR3 residues: CSAGTRGGHEQFS. The CDR3 nucleotides are TGCAGTGCCGGGACTAGAGGGGGACATGAGCAGTTCTCC. V is TRBV20-1 and J is TRBJ2-1, with TRBD2 matching over 8 bases. Trimming cost V 6 bases and J 8 bases; bases outside gene matches: 9. The CDR3 has 13 amino acids. In germline, CDR1 is DFQATT, CDR2 SNEGSKA (reference sequence).

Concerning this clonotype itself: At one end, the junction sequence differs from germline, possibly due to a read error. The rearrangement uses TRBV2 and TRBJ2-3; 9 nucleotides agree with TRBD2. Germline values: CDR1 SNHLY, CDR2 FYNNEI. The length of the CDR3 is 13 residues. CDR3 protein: CASIEAGGPTQYF. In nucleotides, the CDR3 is TGTGCCAGCATTGAAGCGGGGGGCCCTACGCAGTATTTT.

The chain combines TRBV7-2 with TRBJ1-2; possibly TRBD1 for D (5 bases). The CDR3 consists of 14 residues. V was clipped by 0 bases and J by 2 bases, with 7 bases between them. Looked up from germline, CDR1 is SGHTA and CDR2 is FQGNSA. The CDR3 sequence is CASSLASGNYGYTF. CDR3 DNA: TGTGCCAGCAGCTTAGCATCAGGGAACTATGGCTACACCTTC. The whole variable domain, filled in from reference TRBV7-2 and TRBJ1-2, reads GAGVSQSPSNKVTEKGKDVELRCDPISGHTALYWYRQSLGQGLEFLIYFQGNSAPDKSGLPSDRFSAERTGGSVSTLTIQRTQQEDSAVYLCASSLASGNYGYTFGSGTRLTVV.

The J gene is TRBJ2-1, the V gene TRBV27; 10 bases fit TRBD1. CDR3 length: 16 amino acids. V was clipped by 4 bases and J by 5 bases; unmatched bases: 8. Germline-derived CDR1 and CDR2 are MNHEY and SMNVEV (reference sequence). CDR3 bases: TGTGCCAGCAGTTCCCCGGGACAGGGGCCTCACAATGAGCAGTTCTTC. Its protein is CASSSPGQGPHNEQFF.

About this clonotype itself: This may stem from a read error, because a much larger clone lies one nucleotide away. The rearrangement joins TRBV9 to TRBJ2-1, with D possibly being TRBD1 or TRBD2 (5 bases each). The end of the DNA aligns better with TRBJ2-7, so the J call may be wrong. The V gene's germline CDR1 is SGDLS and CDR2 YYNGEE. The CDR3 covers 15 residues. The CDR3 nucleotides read TGTGCCAGCAGCGTAGAGGGGAGCTCCTACAATGAGCAGTACTTC. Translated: CASSVEGSSYNEQYF.

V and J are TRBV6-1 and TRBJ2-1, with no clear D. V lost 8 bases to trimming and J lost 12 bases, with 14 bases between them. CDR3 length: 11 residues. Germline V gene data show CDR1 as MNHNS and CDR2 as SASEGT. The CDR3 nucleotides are TGTGCCAGCGCTCGACTCTTCGTGCAGTTCTTC. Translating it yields CASARLFVQFF.

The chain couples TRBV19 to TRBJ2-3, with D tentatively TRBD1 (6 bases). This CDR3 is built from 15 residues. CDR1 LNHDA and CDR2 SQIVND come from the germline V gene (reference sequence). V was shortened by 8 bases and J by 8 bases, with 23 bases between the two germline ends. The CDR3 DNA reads TGTGCCAGTCAACAGGGAGTGGGGAGAGGGTCTACGCAGTATTTT. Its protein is CASQQGVGRGSTQYF.

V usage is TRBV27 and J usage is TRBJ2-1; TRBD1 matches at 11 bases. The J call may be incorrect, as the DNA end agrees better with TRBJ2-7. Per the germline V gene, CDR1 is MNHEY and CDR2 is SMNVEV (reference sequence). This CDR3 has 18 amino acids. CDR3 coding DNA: TGTGCCAGCAGACCCCAGGACAGGGGGCTTAGGTCCTACAATGAGCAGTACTTC. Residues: CASRPQDRGLRSYNEQYF.

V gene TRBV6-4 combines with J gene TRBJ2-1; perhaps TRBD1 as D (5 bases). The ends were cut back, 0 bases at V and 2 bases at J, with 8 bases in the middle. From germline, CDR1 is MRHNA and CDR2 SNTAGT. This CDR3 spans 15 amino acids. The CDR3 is CASSDSTAAYNEQFF. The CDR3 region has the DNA TGTGCCAGCAGTGACTCGACAGCCGCCTACAATGAGCAGTTCTTC.

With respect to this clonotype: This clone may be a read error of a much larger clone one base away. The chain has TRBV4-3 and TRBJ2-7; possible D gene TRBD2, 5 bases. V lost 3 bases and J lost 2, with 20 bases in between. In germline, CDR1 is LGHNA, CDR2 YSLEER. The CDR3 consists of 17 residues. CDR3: CASSHGTGSRTPYEQYF. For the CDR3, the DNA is TGCGCCAGCAGCCACGGAACGGGAAGCAGGACCCCCTACGAGCAGTACTTC.

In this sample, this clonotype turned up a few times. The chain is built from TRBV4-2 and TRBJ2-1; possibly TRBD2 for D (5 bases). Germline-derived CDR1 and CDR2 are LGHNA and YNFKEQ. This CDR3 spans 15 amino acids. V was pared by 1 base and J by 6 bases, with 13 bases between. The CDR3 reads CASSQVSAERNEQFF. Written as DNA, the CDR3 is TGTGCCAGCAGCCAAGTATCAGCGGAGCGCAATGAGCAGTTCTTC.

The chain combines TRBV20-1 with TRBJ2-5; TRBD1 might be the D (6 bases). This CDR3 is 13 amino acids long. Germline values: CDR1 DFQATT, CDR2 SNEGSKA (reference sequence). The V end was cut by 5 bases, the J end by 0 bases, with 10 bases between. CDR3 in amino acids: CSAPRDNQETQYF. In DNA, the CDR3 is TGCAGTGCTCCCCGGGACAACCAAGAGACCCAGTACTTC.

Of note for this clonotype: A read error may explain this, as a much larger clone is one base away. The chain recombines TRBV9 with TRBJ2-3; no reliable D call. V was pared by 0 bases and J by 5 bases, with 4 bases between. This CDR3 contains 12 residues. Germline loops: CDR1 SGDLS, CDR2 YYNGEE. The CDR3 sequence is CASSVGRDTQYF. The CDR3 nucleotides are TGTGCCAGCAGCGTAGGAAGAGATACGCAGTATTTT.

CDR3 sequence reads: CASRAGGPYEQYF. For the CDR3, the DNA is TGTGCCAGCAGGGCGGGAGGGCCCTACGAGCAGTACTTC. This chain uses TRBV6-5 with TRBJ2-7; 9 positions agree with TRBD2. With V trimmed by 6 bases and J by 2 bases, 2 bases remained unmatched. Germline CDR1 MNHEY, CDR2 SVGAGI. This CDR3 comprises 13 residues.

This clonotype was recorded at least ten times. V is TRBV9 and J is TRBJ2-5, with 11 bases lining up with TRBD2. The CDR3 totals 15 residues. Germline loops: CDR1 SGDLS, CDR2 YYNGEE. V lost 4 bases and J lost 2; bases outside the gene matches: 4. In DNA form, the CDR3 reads TGTGCCAGCAGCCCGAGACTAGCGGGGCAAGAGACCCAGTACTTC. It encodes CASSPRLAGQETQYF.

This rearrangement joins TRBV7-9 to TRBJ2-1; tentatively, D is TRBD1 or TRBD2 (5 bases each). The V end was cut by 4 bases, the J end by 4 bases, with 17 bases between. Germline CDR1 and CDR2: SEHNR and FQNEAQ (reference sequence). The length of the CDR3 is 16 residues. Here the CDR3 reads CASSSYRGGEYNEQFF. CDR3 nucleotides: TGTGCCAGCAGCTCATACCGGGGCGGCGAATACAATGAGCAGTTCTTC.

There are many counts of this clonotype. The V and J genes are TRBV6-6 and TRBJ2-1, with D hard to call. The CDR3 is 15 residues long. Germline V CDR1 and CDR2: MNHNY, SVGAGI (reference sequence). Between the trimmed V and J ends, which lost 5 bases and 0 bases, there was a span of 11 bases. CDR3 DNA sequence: TGTGCCAGCAGTCATGAGGTTGGCTCCTACAATGAGCAGTTCTTC. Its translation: CASSHEVGSYNEQFF.

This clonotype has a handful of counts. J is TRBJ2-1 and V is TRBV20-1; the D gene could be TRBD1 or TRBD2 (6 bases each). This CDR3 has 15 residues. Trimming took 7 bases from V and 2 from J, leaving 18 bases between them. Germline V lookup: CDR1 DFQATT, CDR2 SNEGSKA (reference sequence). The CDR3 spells CSVRGQVSTYNEQFF. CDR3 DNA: TGCAGTGTCCGGGGGCAGGTGTCGACCTACAATGAGCAGTTCTTC.